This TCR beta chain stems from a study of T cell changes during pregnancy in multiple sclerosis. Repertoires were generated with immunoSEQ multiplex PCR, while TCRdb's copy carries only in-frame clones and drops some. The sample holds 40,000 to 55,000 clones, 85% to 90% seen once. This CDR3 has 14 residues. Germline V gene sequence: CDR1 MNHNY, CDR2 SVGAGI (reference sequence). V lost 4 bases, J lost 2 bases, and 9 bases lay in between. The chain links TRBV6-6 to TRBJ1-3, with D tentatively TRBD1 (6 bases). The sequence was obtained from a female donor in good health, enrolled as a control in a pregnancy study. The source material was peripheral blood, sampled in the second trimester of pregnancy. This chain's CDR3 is CASSSQGAGNTIYF. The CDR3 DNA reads TGTGCCAGCAGTTCACAGGGAGCTGGAAACACCATATATTTT.